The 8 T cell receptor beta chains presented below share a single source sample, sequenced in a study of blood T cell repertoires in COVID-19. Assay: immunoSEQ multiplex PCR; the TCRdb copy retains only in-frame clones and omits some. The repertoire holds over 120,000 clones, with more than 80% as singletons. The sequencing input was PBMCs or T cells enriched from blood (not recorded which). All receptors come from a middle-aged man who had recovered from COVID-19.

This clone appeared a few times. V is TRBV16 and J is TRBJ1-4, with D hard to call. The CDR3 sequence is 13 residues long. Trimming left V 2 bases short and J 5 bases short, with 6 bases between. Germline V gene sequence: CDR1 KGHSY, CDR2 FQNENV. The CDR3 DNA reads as TGTGCCAGCAGCCAAAACTTGAATGAAAAACTGTTTTTT. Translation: CASSQNLNEKLFF.

The CDR3 loop is CASSQDPTSRTTTGELFF. CDR3 nucleotides: TGCGCCAGCAGCCAAGATCCGACTAGCCGGACTACCACCGGGGAGCTGTTTTTT. This chain connects TRBV4-3 to TRBJ2-2; 7 nucleotides agree with TRBD2. The CDR3 is made up of 18 amino acids. The junction had 11 bases not matched to a gene; V was cut back by 0 bases and J by 4 bases. CDR1 is LGHNA, CDR2 YSLEER, per germline.

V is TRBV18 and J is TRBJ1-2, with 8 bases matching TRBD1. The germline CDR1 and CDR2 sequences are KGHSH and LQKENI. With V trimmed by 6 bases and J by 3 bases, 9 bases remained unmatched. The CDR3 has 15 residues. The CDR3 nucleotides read TGTGCCAGCTCCCCCGGACAGGGCAAACACTATGGCTACACCTTC. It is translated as CASSPGQGKHYGYTF.

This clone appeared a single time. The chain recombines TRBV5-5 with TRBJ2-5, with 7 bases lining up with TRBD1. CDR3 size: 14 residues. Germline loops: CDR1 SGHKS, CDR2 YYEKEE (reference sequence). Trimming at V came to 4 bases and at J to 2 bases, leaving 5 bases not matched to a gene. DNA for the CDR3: TGTGCCAGCAGCACAGGGGTAGGGCAAGAGACCCAGTACTTC. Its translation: CASSTGVGQETQYF. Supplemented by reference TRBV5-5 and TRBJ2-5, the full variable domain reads DAGVTQSPTHLIKTRGQQVTLRCSPISGHKSVSWYQQVLGQGPQFIFQYYEKEERGRGNFPDRFSARQFPNYSSELNVNALLLGDSALYLCASSTGVGQETQYFGPGTRLLVL.

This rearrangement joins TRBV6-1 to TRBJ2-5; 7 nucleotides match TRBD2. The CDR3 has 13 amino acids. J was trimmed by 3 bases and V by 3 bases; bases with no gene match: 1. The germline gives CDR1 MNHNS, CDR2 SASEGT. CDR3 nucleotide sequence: TGTGCCAGCAGTGAGGGGGGGGAAGAGACCCAGTACTTC. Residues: CASSEGGEETQYF.

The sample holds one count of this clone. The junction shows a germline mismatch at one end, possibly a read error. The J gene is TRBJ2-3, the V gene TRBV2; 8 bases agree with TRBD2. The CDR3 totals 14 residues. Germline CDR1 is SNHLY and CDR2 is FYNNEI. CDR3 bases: TGTGCCAGCACCCGGGGGGGGAGCATAGATACGCAGTATTTT. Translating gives CASTRGGSIDTQYF.

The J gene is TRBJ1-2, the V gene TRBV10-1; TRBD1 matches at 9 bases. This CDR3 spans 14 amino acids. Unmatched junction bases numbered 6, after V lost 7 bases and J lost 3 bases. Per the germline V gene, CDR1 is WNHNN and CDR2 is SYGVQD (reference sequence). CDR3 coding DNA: TGCGCCAGCAAGGGGACAGGGAAGGACTATGGCTACACCTTC. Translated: CASKGTGKDYGYTF.

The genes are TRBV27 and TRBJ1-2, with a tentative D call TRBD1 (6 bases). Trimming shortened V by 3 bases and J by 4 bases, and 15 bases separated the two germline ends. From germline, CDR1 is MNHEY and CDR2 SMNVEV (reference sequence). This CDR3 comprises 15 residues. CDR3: CASSFSRGQSYGYTF. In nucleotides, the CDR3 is TGTGCCAGCAGTTTTAGCAGGGGCCAATCCTATGGCTACACCTTC.